This T cell receptor beta chain was identified in a study of T-cell reconstitution after alpha-beta-depleted transplantation in children. Construction of the TCRbeta library involved unique molecular identifiers. A single record per CDR3 protein comes from TCRdb applying MiXCR to the PCR reads. The sample has hundreds of thousands of distinct CDR3 sequences, almost 8% seen once. This clonotype occurred many times. What it recognizes is unknown. Study outcomes and limitations: About two months after transplant, alpha-beta T cells reportedly came from several hundred expanded graft clones. Among T cells one year after transplant, newly produced cells accounted for most counts and diversity.

CDR1 is LNHNV, CDR2 YYDKDF, per germline (reference sequence). V was shortened by 0 bases and J by 11 bases, with 16 bases between the two germline ends. This CDR3 region has 15 residues. This sample comprised peripheral blood, obtained 360 days after TCRalphabeta/CD19-depleted stem cell transplant. The gene calls are TRBV15 and TRBJ2-2, with D maybe TRBD1 (5 bases). The receptor comes from a female patient between 2 and 15 years old who had a stem cell transplant for Fanconi anemia, so the T cells may come from the graft donor. The CDR3 sequence: CATSRDEWQGRELFF. CDR3 in DNA: TGTGCCACCAGCAGAGACGAGTGGCAGGGCCGAGAGCTGTTTTTT. Looking up the rest from reference TRBV15 and TRBJ2-2 gives the full variable domain: DAMVIQNPRYQVTQFGKPVTLSCSQTLNHNVMYWYQQKSSQAPKLLFHYYDKDFNNEADTPDNFQSRRPNTSFCFLDIRSPGLGDTAMYLCATSRDEWQGRELFFGEGSRLTVL.